This TCR beta chain was documented in a study of T cells after yellow fever vaccination. The overall study: Any fraction with a low cell number was prepared using SMART-Seq v4 Ultra Low Input. Findings of the study overall: Weaker overall was a secondary response that nonetheless peaked faster, on day 5 versus 15. Subsequent to the booster, the majority of primary-vaccination clones reappeared (roughly 96% CD4, around 90% CD8).

This clonotype was seen only a few times. The germline gives CDR1 SGHVS, CDR2 FNYEAQ. Between the trimmed V and J ends, which lost 4 bases and 8 bases, there was a span of 12 bases. The CDR3 runs 13 residues. Template switching by 5'RACE produced TCR cDNA, adding a universal primer site and UMIs. Using its own MiXCR run on the 5' RACE reads, TCRdb lists one record per CDR3 protein. The table has more than 75,000 distinct CDR3 sequences, around 9.8% seen once. The chain recombines TRBV7-6 with TRBJ2-1; D gene ambiguous. The input for sequencing was CD8+ T cells not binding an NS4B(214-222) dextramer, sorted from PBMCs, taken around 16 days after the first yellow fever vaccination. The TCR sequence derives from a man aged 18 to 29 who received the YFV17D yellow fever vaccine. Here the CDR3 reads CASSSEWKDEQFF. The CDR3 coding sequence is TGTGCCAGCAGCTCCGAGTGGAAGGATGAGCAGTTCTTC.